This TCR beta chain was found in a study of OX40 agonist ivuxolimab in advanced cancers. At the level of the whole study: Ivuxolimab was a fully human IgG2 agonistic monoclonal antibody targeting the costimulatory receptor OX40 (CD134). Intravenous ivuxolimab was administered to patients every 2 weeks at six dose levels: 0.01, 0.1, 0.3, 1.5, 3 and 10 mg/kg. Among the roughly 50 dose-escalation patients, about 20 had hepatocellular carcinoma, 15 or so melanoma, 9 renal cell carcinoma and 9 head and neck cancer. A male proportion of almost 85% and a mean age of approximately 55 years, ranging from 23 to 79, were recorded for the dose-escalation cohort. Patients were allowed to have had prior anti-PD-1, anti-PD-L1 or anti-CTLA-4 therapy, and 40% to 45% of the dose-escalation patients had been treated with checkpoint inhibitors. Partial responses occurred in three dose-escalation patients: two with cutaneous melanoma and one with hepatocellular carcinoma. The purpose of peripheral TCRbeta sequencing was to test whether ivuxolimab changed TCR sequence diversity and led to clonal T-cell expansion. The monotherapy dose-escalation portion (N of about 50 patients) of the phase I ivuxolimab trial is reported in the paper.

For sequencing of the TCRbeta CDR3 region, genomic DNA was extracted from the sorted cells. The immunoSEQ Assay was used to sequence the TCRbeta CDR3 regions. The immuneACCESS repertoire file appears here via TCRdb, limited to in-frame rearrangements. These files lack a portion of the clones; in checked studies, under half of the deficit traces to unresolved V genes, and the cause of the others is not known. The sample table contains about 150,000 clones; only one count was recorded for roughly 92% of them. The ten most abundant clones make up 0.31% of the sample. With respect to this clone: Its antigen is unknown. Base qualities are not recorded, but no much larger clone differs from it by a single base.

V lost 6 bases and J lost 0 bases, and the count of bases not matched to a germline gene is 16. The CDR3 spans 18 residues, from the cysteine through the phenylalanine. Just CDR3 DNA is preserved here, 54 bases in frame from base 1. CDR1 and CDR2 were assigned from the germline V gene as KGHSH and LQKENI. The trial excluded patients who had a history of autoimmune disease or were on systemic immunosuppression. Peripheral blood for TCR sequencing was collected from all dose cohorts at baseline, on cycle 4 day 1, and on cycle 7 day 1. Samples were obtained from an open-label, multicenter, first-in-human phase I dose-escalation trial of ivuxolimab. Adults with locally advanced or metastatic head and neck squamous cell, hepatocellular, melanoma or renal cell carcinoma were enrolled in the trial. CD4+ and CD8+ T cells were sorted separately from peripheral blood before TCR sequencing. What the work shows at the level of the full study, not this receptor alone: Antigen specificity was not determined for the clonally expanded peripheral T cells. Low levels of normalized T-cell clonal expansion were also shown by some nonresponding patients. Clonal expansion of both CD4+ and CD8+ blood T cells was observed from baseline to week 6 at doses 0.1 to 3.0 mg/kg. After ivuxolimab, CD8+ T cells had more expanded clones than CD4+ T cells on average. In the 0.1-3.0 mg/kg groups, partial responders had among the lowest normalized peripheral clonal expansion, particularly in CD8+ T cells.

Source: CD4+ or CD8+ T cells sorted from blood, taken in a trial of the OX40 agonist ivuxolimab. The rearranged chain carries TRBV18 and TRBJ1-2; the central 7 bases match TRBD1. The TCR sequence derives from an adult with an advanced solid tumor such as melanoma, head and neck, liver or kidney cancer. CDR3 protein: CASSPGSPGGDSNYGYTF. The nucleotide sequence reads TGTGCCAGCTCCCCAGGGTCTCCAGGGGGAGATTCTAACTATGGCTACACCTTC.